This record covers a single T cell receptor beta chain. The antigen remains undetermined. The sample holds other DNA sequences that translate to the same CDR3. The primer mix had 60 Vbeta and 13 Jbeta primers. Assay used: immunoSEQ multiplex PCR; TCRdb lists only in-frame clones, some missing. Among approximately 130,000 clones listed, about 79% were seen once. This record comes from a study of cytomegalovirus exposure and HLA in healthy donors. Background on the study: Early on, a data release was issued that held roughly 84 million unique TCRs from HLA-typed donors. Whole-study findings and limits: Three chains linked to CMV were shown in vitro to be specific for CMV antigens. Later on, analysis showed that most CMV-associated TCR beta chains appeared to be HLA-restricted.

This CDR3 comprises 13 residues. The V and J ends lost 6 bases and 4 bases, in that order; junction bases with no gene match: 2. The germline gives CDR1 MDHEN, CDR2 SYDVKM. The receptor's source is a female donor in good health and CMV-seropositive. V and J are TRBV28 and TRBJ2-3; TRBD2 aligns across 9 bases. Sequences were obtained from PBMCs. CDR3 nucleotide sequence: TGTGCCAGCAGCGCGGGGGGGCCAGATACGCAGTATTTT. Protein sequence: CASSAGGPDTQYF.